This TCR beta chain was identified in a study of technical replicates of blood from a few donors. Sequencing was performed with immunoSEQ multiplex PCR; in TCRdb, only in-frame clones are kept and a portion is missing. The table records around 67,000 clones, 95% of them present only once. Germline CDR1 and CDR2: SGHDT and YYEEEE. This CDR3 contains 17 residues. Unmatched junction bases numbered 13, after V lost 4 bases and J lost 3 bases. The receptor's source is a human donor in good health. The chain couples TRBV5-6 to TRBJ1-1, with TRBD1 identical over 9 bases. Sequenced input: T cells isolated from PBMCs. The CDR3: CASSTGTGLVLDTEAFF. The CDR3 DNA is TGTGCCAGCAGCACTGGGACAGGGTTGGTATTAGACACTGAAGCTTTCTTT.